This is a list of T cell receptor beta chains from one sample in a study of molecular identifiers for immune sequencing clone quantification. TCRdb redid the calling of the PCR reads with MiXCR, one entry per CDR3 protein. The table lists around 470,000 distinct CDR3 sequences, about 22% of them singletons. The sample consisted of naive CD8+ T cells from blood, with Jurkat cell RNA spiked in. The receptors derive from a human donor in good health. Some libraries in this study had Jurkat cell RNA spiked in. The CDR3 runs from the conserved cysteine through the conserved F or W. A D gene is named only where the DNA matches it firmly. Size tells how often a clone was seen (once, few, many) or the class of an expanded clone, and some rows leave it out.

J: TRBJ2-2
D: TRBD2
V: TRBV19
size: NA
CDR3: CASSTWTSGGLTTGELFF
DNA: TGTGCCAGTAGTACTTGGACTAGCGGGGGGTTAACCACCGGGGAGCTGTTTTTT

J: TRBJ2-5
D: TRBD2
V: TRBV27
size: NA
CDR3: CASSVGAGGQLETQYF
DNA: TGTGCCAGCAGTGTCGGTGCGGGGGGGCAATTAGAGACCCAGTACTTC

J: TRBJ1-5
D: NA
V: TRBV21-1
size: few
CDR3: CASSMPPGQKIYSNQPQHF
DNA: TGTGCCAGCAGCATGCCCCCGGGACAGAAAATTTATAGCAATCAGCCCCAGCATTTT

J: TRBJ2-1
D: TRBD1
V: TRBV6-5
size: many
CDR3: CASSSSGQPYNEQFF
DNA: TGTGCCAGCAGTTCCTCGGGACAGCCGTACAATGAGCAGTTCTTC

J: TRBJ2-1
D: TRBD2
V: TRBV27
size: few
CDR3: CASSLAWVAGEGEQFF
DNA: TGTGCCAGCAGTTTAGCTTGGGTAGCGGGGGAGGGTGAGCAGTTCTTC

J: TRBJ1-1
D: TRBD1
V: TRBV9
size: NA
CDR3: CASSGQGTNTEAFF
DNA: TGTGCCAGCAGCGGACAGGGTACGAACACTGAAGCTTTCTTT

J: TRBJ2-3
D: TRBD2
V: TRBV12-3/TRBV12-4
size: NA
CDR3: CASSSAAGGVDTQYF
DNA: TGTGCCAGCAGTTCCGCGGCGGGGGGGGTAGATACGCAGTATTTT

J: TRBJ1-1
D: TRBD1
V: TRBV12-3/TRBV12-4
size: once
CDR3: CASSPTRGQEKGTEAFF
DNA: TGTGCCAGCAGTCCGACTCGGGGACAGGAGAAGGGCACTGAAGCTTTCTTT

J: TRBJ2-7
D: TRBD2
V: TRBV20-1
size: many
CDR3: CSAWTSGMSYEQYF
DNA: TGCAGTGCGTGGACTAGCGGGATGTCCTACGAGCAGTACTTC

J: TRBJ2-3
D: NA
V: TRBV7-2
size: many
CDR3: CASSPEEPWSTDTQYF
DNA: TGTGCCAGCAGCCCCGAGGAGCCTTGGAGCACAGATACGCAGTATTTT